The next 12 T cell receptor beta chains were all read from a single sample in a study of blood T cell repertoires in COVID-19. Repertoires were generated with immunoSEQ multiplex PCR, while TCRdb's copy carries only in-frame clones and drops some. Counted here are about 150,000 clones, more than 65% occurring once; the ten biggest clones make up nearly 10%. Sequenced: peripheral blood. The source of these receptors is a woman between 50 and 59 years old with acute or convalescent COVID-19.

Here the CDR3 DNA reads TGTGCCAGCTCACCACAGGGAGTCGCAACTAATGAAAAACTGTTTTTT. This encodes CASSPQGVATNEKLFF. The chain recombines TRBV18 with TRBJ1-4; D is unclear. The CDR3 runs 16 residues. The germline V and J ends were trimmed by 1 base and 0 bases, with 9 bases remaining between them. From germline, CDR1 is KGHSH and CDR2 LQKENI.

The gene calls are TRBV2 and TRBJ1-5; TRBD1 matches at 8 bases. J gave up 4 bases and V 3 bases, and 8 bases lay outside the gene matches. Germline CDR1 and CDR2: SNHLY and FYNNEI. CDR3 length equals 16 residues. CDR3 nucleotide sequence: TGTGCCAGCAGTGAGGGGTTCGGACAGGGTAATCAGCCCCAGCATTTT. Its protein product is CASSEGFGQGNQPQHF. Looking up the rest from reference TRBV2 and TRBJ1-5 gives the full variable domain: EPEVTQTPSHQVTQMGQEVILRCVPISNHLYFYWYRQILGQKVEFLVSFYNNEISEKSEIFDDQFSVERPDGSNFTLKIRSTKLEDSAMYFCASSEGFGQGNQPQHFGDGTRLSIL.

The chain uses TRBV5-1 and TRBJ1-1; 8 bases match TRBD1. Unmatched junction bases numbered 12, after V lost 4 bases and J lost 1 base. This CDR3 is built from 17 residues. Germline assignment: CDR1 SGHRS and CDR2 YFSETQ. CDR3 amino acids: CASSLDAGGYSNTEAFF. The CDR3 region has the DNA TGCGCCAGCAGCCTGGACGCAGGGGGCTATTCGAACACTGAAGCTTTCTTT.

The genes are TRBV7-9 and TRBJ1-2; the match to TRBD1 covers 7 bases. The length of the CDR3 is 15 residues. Losses at the gene ends were 5 bases for V and 2 bases for J; bases not matched to a gene: 8. Germline V gene data show CDR1 as SEHNR and CDR2 as FQNEAQ (reference sequence). CDR3 region: CASSPRQGGNYGYTF. CDR3 sequence (DNA): TGTGCCAGCAGCCCACGACAGGGTGGGAACTATGGCTACACCTTC. The entire variable domain, with the rest obtained from reference TRBV7-9 and TRBJ1-2, is as follows: DTGVSQNPRHKITKRGQNVTFRCDPISEHNRLYWYRQTLGQGPEFLTYFQNEAQLEKSRLLSDRFSAERPKGSFSTLEIQRTEQGDSAMYLCASSPRQGGNYGYTFGSGTRLTVV.

V usage is TRBV28 and J usage is TRBJ1-6, with 9 bases lining up with TRBD1. The CDR3 has 15 residues. Germline V gene data show CDR1 as MDHEN and CDR2 as SYDVKM. Trimming removed 4 bases from V and 8 bases from J; junction bases left unmatched: 6. The CDR3 reads CASSSPTGGHSPLHF. The CDR3 DNA follows: TGTGCCAGCAGTTCCCCTACAGGGGGCCATTCACCCCTCCACTTT.

CDR3 residues: CASSIQAASYEQYF. The CDR3 DNA reads as TGTGCCAGTAGTATTCAGGCAGCTTCCTACGAGCAGTACTTC. The chain uses TRBV19 and TRBJ2-7; D unresolved. Trimming pared 3 bases from V and 1 base from J, leaving 10 bases between. Germline V lookup: CDR1 LNHDA, CDR2 SQIVND (reference sequence). The CDR3 has 14 amino acids.

This rearrangement joins TRBV28 to TRBJ2-2; 7 bases match TRBD1. The CDR3 extends over 16 amino acids. The junction had 8 bases not matched to a gene; V was cut back by 3 bases and J by 4 bases. The germline V gene has CDR1 MDHEN and CDR2 SYDVKM. The CDR3 DNA reads as TGTGCCAGCAGTTTTCGCACAGGGGTTACCACCGGGGAGCTGTTTTTT. It encodes CASSFRTGVTTGELFF.

This clone came up once. The gene calls are TRBV4-3 and TRBJ2-5, with D possibly being TRBD2 (6 bases). The CDR3 is made up of 13 amino acids. Trimming stripped 3 bases from V and 2 bases from J, with 7 bases between. Germline lookup yields CDR1 LGHNA and CDR2 YSLEER. CDR3 DNA: TGCGCCAGCAGCCAGCGGGGTCAAGAGACCCAGTACTTC. It encodes CASSQRGQETQYF.

This clone was observed a single time. The chain combines TRBV7-3 with TRBJ2-3, with a weak D call TRBD2 (7 bases). In germline, CDR1 is SGHTA, CDR2 FQGTGA. V was shortened by 4 bases and J by 5 bases, with 13 bases between the two germline ends. The CDR3 runs to 14 residues. CDR3: CASSSGGGRDTQYF. CDR3 DNA sequence: TGTGCCAGCAGCTCTGGCGGGGGCCGAGATACGCAGTATTTT.

This clone has more than one count but fewer than ten. This chain connects TRBV18 to TRBJ1-6; 7 nucleotides agree with TRBD1. From germline, CDR1 is KGHSH and CDR2 LQKENI. Losses at the gene ends were 4 bases for V and 7 bases for J; bases not matched to a gene: 1. CDR3 size: 13 residues. The chain's CDR3 is CASSLRGNSPLHF. The DNA for the CDR3 is TGTGCCAGCTCACTCAGGGGGAATTCACCCCTCCACTTT. Full variable domain (remainder filled in from reference TRBV18 and TRBJ1-6): NAGVMQNPRHLVRRRGQEARLRCSPMKGHSHVYWYRQLPEEGLKFMVYLQKENIIDESGMPKERFSAEFPKEGPSILRIQQVVRGDSAAYFCASSLRGNSPLHFGNGTRLTVT.

The chain recombines TRBV7-8 with TRBJ2-7, with 8 bases aligning to TRBD1. This CDR3 region has 15 residues. The ends lost 1 base at V and 5 bases at J; junction bases unmatched: 7. The germline gives CDR1 SGHVS, CDR2 FQNEAQ. The DNA of the CDR3 is TGTGCCAGCAGCTTAGAAAACAGGGGGTTTGACGAGCAGTACTTC. Protein product: CASSLENRGFDEQYF.

J is TRBJ1-1 and V is TRBV10-3; D perhaps matches TRBD1 (5 bases). Trimming left V 2 bases short and J 9 bases short, with 13 bases between. This CDR3 has 13 amino acids. Germline V gene lookup returns CDR1 ENHRY and CDR2 SYGVKD. The CDR3 protein is CAISEQGGGKAFF. CDR3 DNA sequence: TGTGCCATCAGTGAGCAGGGTGGGGGGAAAGCTTTCTTT.